A single sample gave rise to the 21 T cell receptor beta chains below, sequenced in a study of T cells in localized non-small cell lung cancer. Using immunoSEQ multiplex PCR, the repertoire was profiled, and TCRdb retains in-frame clones only, with some absent. Of roughly 1,400 clones in the sample, roughly 20% were seen once. This specimen was lung tumor tissue, taken before any cancer treatment. The receptors were sampled from a male donor older than 55 with stage II squamous cell lung carcinoma.

The V call is TRBV25-1, the J call TRBJ1-2, with 9 bases fitting TRBD1. The V gene end was trimmed by 1 base and the J gene end by 7 bases; junction bases not matched to a gene: 10. The germline CDR1 and CDR2 sequences are MGHDK and SYGVNS. The CDR3 is made up of 16 amino acids. The CDR3 nucleotides are TGTGCCAGCAGTGAATCGAGCGGGGGACAGGGCAGTGGCTACACCTTC. Protein: CASSESSGGQGSGYTF.

The chain recombines TRBV23-1 with TRBJ2-2, with D tentatively TRBD1 or TRBD2 (5 bases each). TRBV23-1 belongs to the ORF category, with a function that is uncertain. There are 13 residues in the CDR3. Trimming took 11 bases from V and 2 from J, leaving 12 bases between them. CDR3 coding DNA: TGCGCCCAGCATCGGGACAACACCGGGGAGCTGTTTTTT. This translates into CAQHRDNTGELFF.

The chain has TRBV6-8 and TRBJ1-3; D call uncertain. Per the germline V gene, CDR1 is MNHGY and CDR2 is SAAAGT. The CDR3 loop spans 13 amino acids. Trimming stripped 5 bases from V and 4 bases from J, with 9 bases between. The CDR3 DNA reads TGTGCCAGCAGTCCTATTGCGGGAAACACCATATATTTT. Translation gives CASSPIAGNTIYF.

The V gene is TRBV30, the J gene TRBJ2-2; 9 nucleotides align to TRBD2. CDR1 is GTSNPN, CDR2 SVGIG, per germline (reference sequence). The CDR3 length is 14 residues. The trim removed 4 bases at V and 1 base at J, leaving 1 base unmatched. The CDR3 DNA reads TGTGCCTGGACTAGCGGGGTGAACACCGGGGAGCTGTTTTTT. This encodes CAWTSGVNTGELFF.

This clone was detected only a few times. The chain is built from TRBV12-2 and TRBJ2-1; the table's D call, TRBD2, has no DNA check behind it. TRBV12-2 corresponds to a pseudogene. CDR3 length: 14 amino acids. CDR3 DNA sequence: TGTGCCAGTTTACTAGCGGGAGTAGGACATGAGCAGTTCTTC. Encoded protein: CASLLAGVGHEQFF.

This clone is judged medium-sized. The V gene is TRBV6-8, the J gene TRBJ1-5, with D uncertain. In germline, CDR1 is MNHGY, CDR2 SAAAGT. The germline V and J ends were trimmed by 7 bases and 9 bases, with 19 bases remaining between them. This CDR3 region has 14 residues. CDR3 in DNA: TGTGCCAGCACTATAGGGTACTTCTGGGGGCCCCAGCATTTT. It translates to CASTIGYFWGPQHF.

Only a few counts were recorded for this clone. The rearrangement joins TRBV28 to TRBJ1-2; D uncertain. The CDR3 is made up of 15 amino acids. V was trimmed by 5 bases and J by 4 bases, leaving 17 bases between them. The germline V gene encodes CDR1 MDHEN and CDR2 SYDVKM. CDR3 DNA sequence: TGTGCCAGCAGTCGCTTAGCACTCCAGAGCTATGGCTACACCTTC. This gives the protein CASSRLALQSYGYTF.

This clone has more than one count but fewer than ten. The V call is TRBV11-1, the J call TRBJ2-5; 8 positions agree with TRBD1. This CDR3 spans 15 amino acids. CDR1 and CDR2 (germline): SGHAT, FQDESV (reference sequence). The V and J ends lost 5 bases and 2 bases, in that order; junction bases with no gene match: 7. This CDR3 is CASSPRQGSQETQYF. DNA for the CDR3: TGTGCCAGCAGCCCCCGACAGGGGTCGCAAGAGACCCAGTACTTC.

The V call is TRBV15, the J call TRBJ1-5; the D is unclear. This CDR3 is built from 14 residues. Trimming took off 5 bases at V and 6 bases at J, with 14 bases between the two ends. The V gene's germline CDR1 is LNHNV and CDR2 YYDKDF (reference sequence). The CDR3 protein is CATSLSGVTQPQHF. The CDR3 DNA follows: TGTGCCACCAGCCTATCCGGGGTGACTCAGCCCCAGCATTTT.

This chain joins TRBV6-8 and TRBJ2-1; 16 nucleotides agree with TRBD2. The CDR3 extends over 18 amino acids. Looked up from germline, CDR1 is MNHGY and CDR2 is SAAAGT. After removal of 0 bases from V and 7 bases from J, the junction contained 6 bases not matched to a gene. This CDR3 is CASSYSGTSGRGRNEQFF. The CDR3 nucleotides are TGTGCCAGCAGTTACTCGGGGACTAGCGGGAGGGGGCGGAATGAGCAGTTCTTC.

The gene calls are TRBV29-1 and TRBJ2-1; D is perhaps TRBD2 (6 bases). The V end was cut by 4 bases, the J end by 7 bases, with 14 bases between. Germline CDR1 is SQVTM and CDR2 is ANQGSEA. CDR3 length: 13 amino acids. The CDR3 DNA is TGCAGCGTTGGGGACTGGATGGGTAATGAGCAGTTCTTC. It codes for CSVGDWMGNEQFF.

V usage is TRBV19 and J usage is TRBJ2-7; D remains ambiguous. Germline loops: CDR1 LNHDA, CDR2 SQIVND (reference sequence). Trimming stripped 1 base from V and 3 bases from J, with 10 bases between. The CDR3 covers 14 residues. The CDR3 protein is CASSIAGRDYEQYF. Here the CDR3 DNA reads TGTGCCAGTAGTATAGCTGGCAGAGACTACGAGCAGTACTTC.

This chain uses TRBV6-8 with TRBJ1-4, with D possibly being TRBD1 (5 bases). Trimming stripped 5 bases from V and 4 bases from J, with 17 bases between. The CDR3 is made up of 16 amino acids. Looked up from germline, CDR1 is MNHGY and CDR2 is SAAAGT. CDR3 DNA sequence: TGTGCCAGCAGTGTCGGGCTCGCAGGGCTTAATGAAAAACTGTTTTTT. Protein: CASSVGLAGLNEKLFF.

This clone was detected only a few times. The chain couples TRBV7-1 to TRBJ2-3; 7 nucleotides align to TRBD2. TRBV7-1 is given ORF status, its function remaining uncertain. Trimming removed 4 bases from V and 0 bases from J; junction bases left unmatched: 4. The CDR3 runs 15 residues. CDR3 region: CASSLTGGSTDTQYF. CDR3 nucleotides: TGTGCCAGCAGCTTAACCGGGGGGAGCACAGATACGCAGTATTTT.

This clone qualifies as hyperexpanded (1% or more). The CDR3 is CASSQLPTGANTEAFF. DNA of the CDR3: TGTGCCAGCTCCCAACTTCCGACAGGGGCCAACACTGAAGCTTTCTTT. This sequence joins TRBV18 and TRBJ1-1; 8 nucleotides line up with TRBD1. This CDR3 is built from 16 residues. V lost 6 bases, J lost 2 bases, and 11 bases stayed unmatched. From germline, CDR1 is KGHSH and CDR2 LQKENI.

This clone was seen more than once but under ten times. The V and J genes are TRBV9 and TRBJ2-2; unclear D gene. The CDR3 contains 13 residues. Germline assignment: CDR1 SGDLS and CDR2 YYNGEE. Trimming cost V 4 bases and J 4 bases, with 8 bases left between them. The CDR3 spells CASSRLTTGELFF. The CDR3 DNA is TGTGCCAGCAGCCGGCTCACCACCGGGGAGCTGTTTTTT. Drawing the rest from reference TRBV9 and TRBJ2-2, the complete variable domain is DSGVTQTPKHLITATGQRVTLRCSPRSGDLSVYWYQQSLDQGLQFLIQYYNGEERAKGNILERFSAQQFPDLHSELNLSSLELGDSALYFCASSRLTTGELFFGEGSRLTVL.

In its sample, this clone ranks as medium-sized. V usage is TRBV11-3 and J usage is TRBJ1-4, with a weak D call TRBD1 (5 bases). CDR3 length: 17 amino acids. CDR1 and CDR2 from the germline V gene are SGHNT and YENEEA. Trimming pared 5 bases from V and 8 bases from J, leaving 24 bases between. CDR3 residues: CASSPRGRALSIEKLFF. The DNA for the CDR3 is TGTGCCAGCAGCCCCCGGGGCAGGGCCCTAAGTATCGAAAAACTGTTTTTT.

This clone is deemed medium-sized. The chain has TRBV6-8 and TRBJ2-2; a possible D gene is TRBD1 (5 bases). Germline loops: CDR1 MNHGY, CDR2 SAAAGT. The CDR3 is made up of 12 amino acids. The ends were cut back, 5 bases at V and 5 bases at J, with 6 bases in the middle. This CDR3 reads CASSKGTGELFF. CDR3 bases: TGTGCCAGCAGTAAGGGGACCGGGGAGCTGTTTTTT.

The gene calls are TRBV6-8 and TRBJ2-7; weak D call: TRBD2 (5 bases). The CDR3 has 15 residues. Germline CDR1 MNHGY, CDR2 SAAAGT. The germline V and J ends were trimmed by 2 bases and 2 bases, with 13 bases remaining between them. This CDR3 is CASSYQRAGPYEQYF. DNA of the CDR3: TGTGCCAGCAGTTACCAAAGGGCGGGCCCCTACGAGCAGTACTTC.

This chain uses TRBV28 with TRBJ2-1; 12 nucleotides line up with TRBD2. The CDR3 sequence is 15 residues long. V trimming: 5 bases; J trimming: 9 bases; junction bases outside the gene matches: 8. Germline V lookup: CDR1 MDHEN, CDR2 SYDVKM. The CDR3 DNA is TGTGCCAGCAGTCCTAGCGGGAGGGCCCCTAGTGAGCAGTTCTTC. Translating it yields CASSPSGRAPSEQFF.

CDR3 in amino acids: CASSHRQGAGNTIYF. CDR3 in DNA: TGTGCCAGCAGCCATCGCCAGGGGGCTGGAAACACCATATATTTT. V and J are TRBV14 and TRBJ1-3; TRBD1 agrees at 7 bases. CDR3 length: 15 residues. Germline V gene data show CDR1 as SGHDN and CDR2 as FVKESK. With 3 bases clipped from V and 2 bases from J, the junction kept 4 bases outside the gene matches.